The 28 T cell receptor beta chains below come from one sample, sequenced in a study of blood T cell repertoires in COVID-19. The assay was immunoSEQ multiplex PCR, and TCRdb's table has in-frame clones only and misses some. The table records over 400,000 clones, about 89% of them present only once. The sequencing sample was made of peripheral blood. These TCRs come from a woman aged 50 to 60 with COVID-19, enrolled during active disease.

This sequence joins TRBV6-1 and TRBJ1-2, with D possibly matching TRBD1 (5 bases). Trimming took 2 bases from V and 5 from J, leaving 21 bases between them. CDR1 and CDR2 from the germline V gene are MNHNS and SASEGT. CDR3 length equals 17 residues. The CDR3 sequence is CASSERRGGMGFYGYTF. The CDR3 bases are TGTGCCAGCAGTGAAAGAAGGGGCGGAATGGGCTTTTATGGCTACACCTTC.

The gene calls are TRBV5-5 and TRBJ1-2, with 8 bases identical to TRBD1. The CDR3 loop spans 14 amino acids. V lost 0 bases to trimming and J lost 4 bases; unmatched junction nucleotides: 2. Germline CDR1 reads SGHKS; CDR2 reads YYEKEE (reference sequence). The CDR3 DNA reads TGTGCCAGCAGCTTGGGGCAGGGGGCCTATGGCTACACCTTC. Its translation: CASSLGQGAYGYTF.

Details on this clone: This sample also contains other DNA sequences that code for the same CDR3. The chain joins TRBV5-1 to TRBJ1-6; D gene ambiguous. V was clipped by 1 base and J by 8 bases, with 10 bases between them. Germline-derived CDR1 and CDR2 are SGHRS and YFSETQ. The CDR3 runs to 14 residues. CDR3 DNA: TGCGCCAGCAGCTTGTCGGGGTTGGATTCACCCCTCCACTTT. It translates to CASSLSGLDSPLHF.

The rearrangement uses TRBV6-1 and TRBJ1-2; D unresolved. CDR3 length: 13 amino acids. Trimming left V 2 bases short and J 4 bases short, with 8 bases between. CDR1 and CDR2 from the germline V gene are MNHNS and SASEGT. CDR3 DNA: TGTGCCAGCAGTGAAAACCAAGCCTATGGCTACACCTTC. It yields the protein CASSENQAYGYTF.

V is TRBV7-2 and J is TRBJ2-3, with D possibly matching TRBD2 (6 bases). CDR1 is SGHTA and CDR2 is FQGNSA in the germline V gene. The CDR3 runs to 16 residues. With 2 bases removed from V and 6 bases from J, the gap between germline ends came to 18 bases. The CDR3 sequence is CASSLSGPQAGDTQYF. CDR3 nucleotides: TGTGCCAGCAGCTTATCGGGACCTCAGGCGGGGGATACGCAGTATTTT.

The rearrangement joins TRBV9 to TRBJ1-2, with D unclear. Trimming stripped 0 bases from V and 0 bases from J, with 24 bases between. Germline values: CDR1 SGDLS, CDR2 YYNGEE. CDR3 length equals 20 residues. The CDR3 is CASSVAIEVSPILSNYGYTF. The CDR3 region has the DNA TGTGCCAGCAGCGTAGCTATCGAGGTCAGCCCAATCCTTTCTAACTATGGCTACACCTTC.

The chain is built from TRBV6-2 or TRBV6-3 and TRBJ2-1; 8 bases match TRBD2. The CDR3 totals 14 residues. Germline CDR1 reads MNHEY; CDR2 reads SVGEGT. The V and J ends lost 1 base and 8 bases, in that order; junction bases with no gene match: 4. The CDR3 region has the DNA TGTGCCAGCAGTTACTTTAGCGGGGACGATGAGCAGTTCTTC. The encoded protein is CASSYFSGDDEQFF.

V usage is TRBV2 and J usage is TRBJ1-5, with D unresolved. The CDR3 extends over 12 amino acids. CDR1 SNHLY and CDR2 FYNNEI come from the germline V gene. V gave up 4 bases and J gave up 7 bases, with 8 bases separating them. The CDR3 DNA follows: TGTGCCAGCAGTGTCGACACCCAGCCCCAGCATTTT. Encoded protein: CASSVDTQPQHF.

The chain is built from TRBV2 and TRBJ2-3, with D perhaps TRBD2 (6 bases). Trimming stripped 3 bases from V and 5 bases from J, with 9 bases between. Germline V gene sequence: CDR1 SNHLY, CDR2 FYNNEI. This CDR3 region has 13 residues. CDR3 sequence reads: CASSDGAGDTQYF. Written as DNA, the CDR3 is TGTGCCAGCAGTGACGGAGCGGGAGATACGCAGTATTTT.

As for this clone: This specimen includes other DNA sequences encoding the same CDR3. This chain links TRBV9 with TRBJ1-1, with 9 bases matching TRBD1. The J segment lost 4 bases and the V segment lost 0 bases, leaving 1 base of the junction unmatched. Germline assignment: CDR1 SGDLS and CDR2 YYNGEE. The CDR3 spans 14 residues. CDR3: CASSVVQGATEAFF. In DNA, the CDR3 is TGTGCCAGCAGCGTAGTACAGGGGGCCACTGAAGCTTTCTTT.

The rearrangement joins TRBV11-2 to TRBJ1-6; 10 positions match TRBD1. Germline V gene lookup returns CDR1 SGHAT and CDR2 FQNNGV. This CDR3 contains 16 residues. V lost 2 bases, J lost 7 bases, and 5 bases stayed unmatched. In DNA form, the CDR3 reads TGTGCCAGCAGCTTAACGACAGGGGGCCGGAATTCACCCCTCCACTTT. This translates into CASSLTTGGRNSPLHF.

The V and J genes are TRBV19 and TRBJ1-2; 7 bases map to TRBD1. The length of the CDR3 is 13 residues. Losses at the gene ends were 5 bases for V and 2 bases for J; bases not matched to a gene: 2. Germline CDR1 and CDR2: LNHDA and SQIVND (reference sequence). In DNA, the CDR3 is TGTGCCAGTAGTGGAGGGGGCAACTATGGCTACACCTTC. Encoded protein: CASSGGGNYGYTF.

J is TRBJ2-5 and V is TRBV6-5; TRBD2 agrees at 10 bases. The V and J ends lost 6 bases and 5 bases, in that order; junction bases with no gene match: 9. The CDR3 is made up of 15 amino acids. CDR1 and CDR2 from the germline V gene are MNHEY and SVGAGI. The CDR3 sequence is CASRLFSGRPETQYF. CDR3 bases: TGTGCCAGCAGACTGTTTAGCGGGAGGCCGGAGACCCAGTACTTC.

The chain employs TRBV25-1 and TRBJ2-2, with 15 bases aligning to TRBD2. V shed 8 bases, J shed 5 bases, and the junction held 9 bases outside the gene matches. The CDR3 covers 17 residues. Germline values: CDR1 MGHDK, CDR2 SYGVNS. The CDR3 bases are TGTGCCAGCTCTGGGACTAGCGGGGGGTACCAAACCGGGGAGCTGTTTTTT. Its translation: CASSGTSGGYQTGELFF.

The chain uses TRBV2 and TRBJ2-2; D is unresolved. Germline loops: CDR1 SNHLY, CDR2 FYNNEI. The CDR3 loop spans 16 amino acids. The ends were cut back, 4 bases at V and 4 bases at J, with 16 bases in the middle. Here the CDR3 reads CASSGSTSISTGELFF. CDR3 in DNA: TGTGCCAGCAGTGGTAGTACCTCTATCTCCACCGGGGAGCTGTTTTTT.

This clone was counted between two and nine times. The rearrangement links TRBV5-6 to TRBJ2-3; 12 bases are a match to TRBD2. CDR1 and CDR2 (germline): SGHDT, YYEEEE. V shed 4 bases and J 3 bases; nucleotides not matched to a gene: 3. The CDR3 has 15 residues. The CDR3 protein is CASSLAGGPTDTQYF. The CDR3 coding sequence is TGTGCCAGCAGCCTAGCGGGGGGGCCTACAGATACGCAGTATTTT.

This clone was seen a handful of times. The chain couples TRBV7-9 to TRBJ1-1; the D is unclear. The CDR3 loop spans 12 amino acids. Germline V gives CDR1 SEHNR, CDR2 FQNEAQ (reference sequence). V lost 5 bases, J lost 11 bases, and 15 bases lay in between. The CDR3 reads CASSLIEGSAFF. As DNA, the CDR3 is TGTGCCAGCAGCCTCATCGAGGGTTCGGCTTTCTTT.

This clone was recorded only once. The chain employs TRBV19 and TRBJ1-5, with TRBD1 matching over 10 bases. The germline gives CDR1 LNHDA, CDR2 SQIVND (reference sequence). The ends lost 3 bases at V and 5 bases at J; junction bases unmatched: 7. The CDR3 has 16 residues. The CDR3 nucleotides are TGTGCCAGTAGTATCCTCCCGGGACAGGGGTATCAGCCCCAGCATTTT. Translation: CASSILPGQGYQPQHF.

The chain carries TRBV5-6 and TRBJ1-2; TRBD1 matches at 8 bases. The CDR3 runs 15 residues. Germline trimming cut 4 bases from V and 2 bases from J; bases unmatched to any gene: 7. The germline gives CDR1 SGHDT, CDR2 YYEEEE. CDR3 DNA: TGTGCCAGCAGCCTCATCGACAGGGGAAACTATGGCTACACCTTC. Translating gives CASSLIDRGNYGYTF.

This chain uses TRBV13 with TRBJ2-1, with TRBD2 matching 11 bases. Germline CDR1 is PRHDT and CDR2 is FYEKMQ (reference sequence). The CDR3 covers 16 residues. V was clipped by 5 bases and J by 10 bases; unmatched bases: 13. The CDR3 region is CASSPWTSGPSEEQFF. Here the CDR3 DNA reads TGTGCCAGCAGCCCGTGGACTAGCGGGCCCTCAGAGGAGCAGTTCTTC.

This chain uses TRBV18 with TRBJ1-1, with 7 nucleotides matching TRBD1. The trim removed 5 bases at V and 5 bases at J, leaving 2 bases unmatched. Germline V lookup: CDR1 KGHSH, CDR2 LQKENI. This CDR3 has 12 residues. The CDR3 sequence is CASSVDRTEAFF. As DNA, the CDR3 is TGTGCCAGCTCAGTGGACAGGACTGAAGCTTTCTTT. Complete variable domain (other parts from reference TRBV18 and TRBJ1-1): NAGVMQNPRHLVRRRGQEARLRCSPMKGHSHVYWYRQLPEEGLKFMVYLQKENIIDESGMPKERFSAEFPKEGPSILRIQQVVRGDSAAYFCASSVDRTEAFFGQGTRLTVV.

This clone showed up just once. The J gene is TRBJ1-2, the V gene TRBV9; no clear D. Trimming removed 0 bases at V and 4 bases at J, with 10 bases between. The CDR3 sequence is 14 residues long. Looked up from germline, CDR1 is SGDLS and CDR2 is YYNGEE. This CDR3 is CASSVGGRSYGYTF. The CDR3 bases are TGTGCCAGCAGCGTAGGTGGCCGCTCCTATGGCTACACCTTC.

This sequence joins TRBV27 and TRBJ2-3; 9 bases agree with TRBD2. Germline values: CDR1 MNHEY, CDR2 SMNVEV (reference sequence). V shed 2 bases and J 2 bases; nucleotides not matched to a gene: 11. The CDR3 extends over 18 amino acids. The CDR3 region is CASSLLAGGLSPTDTQYF. CDR3 DNA: TGTGCCAGCAGTTTACTCGCGGGGGGGTTATCCCCCACAGATACGCAGTATTTT.

The gene calls are TRBV27 and TRBJ2-7; D gene ambiguous. CDR1 and CDR2 (germline): MNHEY, SMNVEV (reference sequence). The CDR3 has 11 residues. With 8 bases removed from V and 6 bases from J, the gap between germline ends came to 11 bases. For the CDR3, the DNA is TGTGCCAGCCGAGACGGCGGCGAGCAGTACTTC. It specifies CASRDGGEQYF.

The chain joins TRBV30 to TRBJ1-6; 7 bases agree with TRBD1. V lost 0 bases, J lost 10 bases, and 6 bases stayed unmatched. Germline lookup yields CDR1 GTSNPN and CDR2 SVGIG (reference sequence). CDR3 length equals 14 residues. For the CDR3, the DNA is TGTGCCTGGAGTGTAGGGGGCCTCAAGTCACCCCTCCACTTT. Its protein is CAWSVGGLKSPLHF.

To note about this clone: In the same sample, other DNA sequences code for this CDR3. The chain couples TRBV30 to TRBJ1-1; D is undetermined. V lost 3 bases and J 0 bases, leaving 5 bases between the germline ends. Germline V gene sequence: CDR1 GTSNPN, CDR2 SVGIG (reference sequence). This CDR3 is built from 12 residues. The CDR3 is CAWRRVNTEAFF. CDR3 DNA: TGTGCCTGGAGACGCGTGAACACTGAAGCTTTCTTT.

CDR3 residues: CASSVIPGPGTDTQYF. The DNA for the CDR3 is TGTGCCAGCAGCGTTATTCCTGGGCCGGGCACAGATACGCAGTATTTT. The rearrangement uses TRBV7-9 and TRBJ2-3; D is unclear. Per germline, CDR1 SEHNR and CDR2 FQNEAQ (reference sequence). V shed 5 bases and J shed 1 base, with 16 bases lying between them. This CDR3 is built from 16 residues.

This chain uses TRBV7-9 with TRBJ1-4; D is ambiguous. CDR3 size: 14 residues. V was pared by 3 bases and J by 10 bases, with 15 bases between. Germline V gene sequence: CDR1 SEHNR, CDR2 FQNEAQ (reference sequence). CDR3 region: CASSFEAGEGKLFF. The CDR3 DNA reads TGTGCCAGCAGCTTCGAAGCTGGGGAGGGAAAACTGTTTTTT.